A selection of T cell receptor beta chains follows, all from one sample in a study of blood T cells in healthy people across ages. TCRdb passed the 5' RACE reads through MiXCR, listing each CDR3 protein once. Of about 510,000 distinct CDR3 sequences listed, about 27% were seen once; the top ten hold about 3.9%. These data were also filed under a second study, of T cells of mothers and their children.

Sample: blood. These receptor sequences come from a boy aged 2 to 10 in good health. Each CDR3 is given with its conserved first and last residue. A D gene is named only where the DNA matches it firmly. Size values are once, few and many counts, or a class for expanded clones, and some rows have none.

V: TRBV12-2
D: -
J: TRBJ2-1
size: few
CDR3: CASRSGAPYNEQFF
DNA: TGTGCAAGTCGCTCCGGGGCGCCTTACAATGAGCAGTTCTTC

V: TRBV18
D: TRBD2
J: TRBJ2-7
size: -
CDR3: CASSPGTSGSISYEQYF
DNA: TGTGCCAGCTCACCCGGGACTAGCGGGAGTATTAGTTACGAGCAGTACTTC

V: TRBV20-1
D: TRBD2
J: TRBJ2-7
size: few
CDR3: CSARASGRTYEQYF
DNA: TGCAGTGCTAGAGCTAGCGGGAGGACCTACGAGCAGTACTTC

V: TRBV7-2
D: -
J: TRBJ1-2
size: few
CDR3: CASSSGGINYGYTF
DNA: TGTGCCAGCAGCTCCGGAGGCATCAACTATGGCTACACCTTC

V: TRBV5-1
D: TRBD1
J: TRBJ1-1
size: -
CDR3: CASSISAGGEWAEAFF
DNA: TGCGCCAGCAGCATCTCGGCAGGGGGCGAATGGGCTGAAGCTTTCTTT

V: TRBV29-1
D: -
J: TRBJ1-2
size: few
CDR3: CSVDTYGYTF
DNA: TGCAGCGTCGACACCTATGGCTACACCTTC

V: TRBV11-2
D: -
J: TRBJ2-1
size: few
CDR3: CASSLEMGEQFF
DNA: TGTGCCAGCAGCTTAGAAATGGGTGAGCAGTTCTTC

V: TRBV29-1
D: TRBD2
J: TRBJ2-3
size: -
CDR3: CSVAGRGDTQYF
DNA: TGCAGCGTAGCGGGGCGGGGAGATACGCAGTATTTT

V: TRBV5-1
D: TRBD1
J: TRBJ1-5
size: few
CDR3: CASSVDRGFGQPQHF
DNA: TGCGCCAGCAGCGTGGACAGGGGGTTTGGTCAGCCCCAGCATTTT

V: TRBV2
D: TRBD1
J: TRBJ1-2
size: few
CDR3: CASSSMTGARSGYTF
DNA: TGTGCCAGCAGTTCAATGACAGGGGCAAGGAGTGGCTACACCTTC